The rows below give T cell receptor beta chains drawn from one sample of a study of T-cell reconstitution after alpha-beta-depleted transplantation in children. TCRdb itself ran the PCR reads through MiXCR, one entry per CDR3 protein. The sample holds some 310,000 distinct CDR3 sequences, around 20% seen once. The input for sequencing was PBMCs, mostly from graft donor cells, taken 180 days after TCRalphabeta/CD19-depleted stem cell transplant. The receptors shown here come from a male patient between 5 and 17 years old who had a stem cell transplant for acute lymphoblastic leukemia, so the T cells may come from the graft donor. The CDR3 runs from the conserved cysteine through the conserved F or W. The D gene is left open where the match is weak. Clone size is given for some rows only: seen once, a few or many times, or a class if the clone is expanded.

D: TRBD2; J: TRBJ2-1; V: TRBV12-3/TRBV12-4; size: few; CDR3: CASSRGLAGGGSYNEQFF; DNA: TGTGCCAGCAGCAGGGGGCTAGCGGGAGGAGGGTCCTACAATGAGCAGTTCTTC
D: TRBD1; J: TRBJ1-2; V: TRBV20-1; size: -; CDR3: CSARDAGTGGIYGYTF; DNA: TGCAGTGCTAGAGATGCGGGAACAGGGGGCATCTATGGCTACACCTTC
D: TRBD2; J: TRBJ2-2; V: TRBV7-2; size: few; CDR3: CASSSSGRLRGGWELFF; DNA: TGTGCCAGCAGCTCCAGCGGGAGGCTCCGGGGGGGCTGGGAGCTGTTTTTT
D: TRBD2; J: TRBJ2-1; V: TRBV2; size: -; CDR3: CASVQRASGRNEQFF; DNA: TGTGCCAGTGTTCAACGGGCTAGCGGGAGAAATGAGCAGTTCTTC
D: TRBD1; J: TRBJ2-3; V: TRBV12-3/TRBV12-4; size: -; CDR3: CASSSPDRGRRGDTQYF; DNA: TGTGCCAGCAGTTCACCGGACAGGGGGCGTAGGGGAGATACGCAGTATTTT
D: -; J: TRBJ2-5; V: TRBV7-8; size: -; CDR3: CASRMGVLGHSSETQYF; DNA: TGTGCCAGCAGGATGGGGGTTTTAGGACACTCTAGTGAGACCCAGTACTTC
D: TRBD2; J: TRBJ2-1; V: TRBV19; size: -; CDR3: CASSRSGRVSTVYNEQFF; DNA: TGTGCCAGTAGTCGAAGCGGGAGGGTATCGACTGTGTACAATGAGCAGTTCTTC
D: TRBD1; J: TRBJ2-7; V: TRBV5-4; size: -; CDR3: CASSLDRGRKEQYF; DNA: TGTGCCAGCAGCTTGGACAGGGGGCGGAAAGAGCAGTACTTC
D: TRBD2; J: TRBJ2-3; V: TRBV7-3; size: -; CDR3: CASSSVAGAGTDTQYF; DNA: TGTGCCAGCAGTTCAGTAGCGGGAGCGGGCACAGATACGCAGTATTTT
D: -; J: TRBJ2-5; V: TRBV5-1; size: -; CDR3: CASSTATGRGETQYF; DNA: TGCGCCAGCAGCACAGCGACAGGGCGGGGAGAGACCCAGTACTTC
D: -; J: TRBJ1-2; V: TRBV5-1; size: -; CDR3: CASSATSPKGLYGYTF; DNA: TGCGCCAGCAGCGCGACGTCCCCGAAGGGCCTCTATGGCTACACCTTC
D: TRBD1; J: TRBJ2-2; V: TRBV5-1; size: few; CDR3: CASRPGQGEGTGELFF; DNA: TGCGCCAGCAGACCCGGACAGGGGGAAGGGACCGGGGAGCTGTTTTTT
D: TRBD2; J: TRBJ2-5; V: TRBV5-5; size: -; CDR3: CASSLRGILAGGGETQYF; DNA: TGTGCCAGCAGCTTGCGGGGGATACTAGCGGGAGGAGGGGAGACCCAGTACTTC
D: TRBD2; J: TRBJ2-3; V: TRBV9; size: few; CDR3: CASSVSGANTDTQYF; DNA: TGTGCCAGCAGCGTTAGCGGGGCGAACACAGATACGCAGTATTTT
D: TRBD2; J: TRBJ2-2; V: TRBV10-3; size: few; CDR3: CAIRMGGSHGTGELFF; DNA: TGTGCCATCAGAATGGGCGGGAGTCATGGTACCGGGGAGCTGTTTTTT
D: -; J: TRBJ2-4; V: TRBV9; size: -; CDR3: CASSVGELEDIQYF; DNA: TGTGCCAGCAGCGTAGGTGAACTTGAGGACATTCAGTACTTC
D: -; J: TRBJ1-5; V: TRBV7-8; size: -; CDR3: CASSLNPGINQPQHF; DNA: TGTGCCAGCAGCCTCAACCCCGGAATCAATCAGCCCCAGCATTTT
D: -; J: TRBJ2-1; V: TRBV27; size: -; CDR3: CASNRRRSRYNEQFF; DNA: TGTGCCAGCAATCGGAGAAGGTCCCGTTACAATGAGCAGTTCTTC
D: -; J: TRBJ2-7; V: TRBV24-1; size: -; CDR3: CATSDQQQKQYF; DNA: TGTGCCACCAGTGACCAACAGCAGAAGCAGTACTTC
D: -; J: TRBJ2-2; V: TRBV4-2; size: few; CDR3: CASSPGTFSGELFF; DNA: TGTGCCAGCAGCCCGGGGACTTTCTCCGGGGAGCTGTTTTTT
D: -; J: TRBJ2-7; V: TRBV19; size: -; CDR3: CASVGGLGYEQYF; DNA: TGTGCCAGCGTGGGCGGGTTGGGCTACGAGCAGTACTTC
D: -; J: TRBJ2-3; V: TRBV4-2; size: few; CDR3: CASSQQGQGGILGTDTQYF; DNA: TGTGCCAGCAGCCAGCAGGGACAAGGGGGGATATTGGGCACAGATACGCAGTATTTT
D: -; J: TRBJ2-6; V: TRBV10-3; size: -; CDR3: CAISEPEQGIGSGANVLTF; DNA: TGTGCCATCAGTGAGCCGGAACAGGGTATTGGCTCTGGGGCCAACGTCCTGACTTTC
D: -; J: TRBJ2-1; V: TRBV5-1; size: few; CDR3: CASSLGRPSYNEQFF; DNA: TGCGCCAGCAGCTTGGGGCGTCCCTCCTACAATGAGCAGTTCTTC
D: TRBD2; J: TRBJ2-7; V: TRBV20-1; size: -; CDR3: CSARGGRAYEQYF; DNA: TGCAGTGCTAGGGGTGGGAGGGCTTACGAGCAGTACTTC
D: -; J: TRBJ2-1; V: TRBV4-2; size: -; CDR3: CASSHPPRDEQFF; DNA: TGTGCCAGCAGCCACCCCCCTAGGGATGAGCAGTTCTTC